This record looks at one TCR beta chain sequence and its context. Via MiXCR, TCRdb re-called the 5' RACE reads, giving one row per CDR3 protein. The sample carries roughly 300,000 distinct CDR3 sequences, approximately 8.4% recorded once. The data were obtained in a study of T-cell memory formation after mild COVID-19. This TCR came from a man aged 18 to 29 who had mild COVID-19 (a few samples of this study predate the infection). Cell type and time point are not known. Sequencing was done on a sample of PBMCs or a T cell subset sorted from them (not recorded which).

CDR3: CASSVSGQYNSPLHF. The DNA of the CDR3 is TGTGCCAGCAGCGTATCCGGACAGTATAATTCACCCCTCCACTTT. The V gene is TRBV7-3, the J gene TRBJ1-6; perhaps TRBD1 as D (6 bases). CDR3 length: 15 amino acids. V was pared by 5 bases and J by 4 bases, with 12 bases between. Germline CDR1 is SGHTA and CDR2 is FQGTGA.